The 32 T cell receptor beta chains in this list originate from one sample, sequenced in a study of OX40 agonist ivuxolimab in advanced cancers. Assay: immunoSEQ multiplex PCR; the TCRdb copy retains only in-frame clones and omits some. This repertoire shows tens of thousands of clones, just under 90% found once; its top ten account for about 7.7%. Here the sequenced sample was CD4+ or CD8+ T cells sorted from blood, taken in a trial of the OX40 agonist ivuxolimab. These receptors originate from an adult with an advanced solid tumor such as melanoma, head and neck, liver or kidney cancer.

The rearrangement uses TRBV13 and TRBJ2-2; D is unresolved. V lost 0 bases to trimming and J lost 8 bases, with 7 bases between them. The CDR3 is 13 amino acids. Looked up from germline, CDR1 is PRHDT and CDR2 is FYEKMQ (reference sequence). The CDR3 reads CASSLGPSGELFF. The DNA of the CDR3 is TGTGCCAGCAGCTTAGGGCCCTCGGGGGAGCTGTTTTTT.

CDR3 protein: CASAVVARLSSYNEQFF. The CDR3 DNA is TGTGCCAGCGCGGTCGTAGCCCGACTTAGCTCCTACAATGAGCAGTTCTTC. V gene TRBV11-2 combines with J gene TRBJ2-1; no clear D gene. The V end was cut by 8 bases, the J end by 0 bases, with 20 bases between. The CDR3 has 17 amino acids. From germline, CDR1 is SGHAT and CDR2 FQNNGV.

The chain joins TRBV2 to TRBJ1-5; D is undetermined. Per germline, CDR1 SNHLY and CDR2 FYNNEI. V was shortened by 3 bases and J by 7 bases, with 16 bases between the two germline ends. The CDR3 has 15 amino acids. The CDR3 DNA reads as TGTGCCAGCAGTGAGCCCACCGCTTCGAGACAGCCCCAGCATTTT. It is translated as CASSEPTASRQPQHF. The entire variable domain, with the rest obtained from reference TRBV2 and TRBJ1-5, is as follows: EPEVTQTPSHQVTQMGQEVILRCVPISNHLYFYWYRQILGQKVEFLVSFYNNEISEKSEIFDDQFSVERPDGSNFTLKIRSTKLEDSAMYFCASSEPTASRQPQHFGDGTRLSIL.

CDR3 sequence: CASSEGLAGPYGELFF. The CDR3 DNA reads as TGTGCCAGCAGCGAAGGACTAGCGGGACCGTACGGGGAGCTGTTTTTT. This chain links TRBV7-9 with TRBJ2-2, with 12 bases fitting TRBD2. J lost 7 bases, V lost 5 bases, and 8 bases had no gene match. Germline CDR1 reads SEHNR; CDR2 reads FQNEAQ (reference sequence). This CDR3 has 16 residues.

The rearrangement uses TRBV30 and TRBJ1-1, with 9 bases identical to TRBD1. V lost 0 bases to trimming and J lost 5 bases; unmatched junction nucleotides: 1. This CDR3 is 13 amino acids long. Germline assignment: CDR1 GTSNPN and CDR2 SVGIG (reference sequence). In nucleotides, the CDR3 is TGTGCCTGGAGTGTAGACAGGGGGACTGAAGCTTTCTTT. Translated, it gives CAWSVDRGTEAFF.

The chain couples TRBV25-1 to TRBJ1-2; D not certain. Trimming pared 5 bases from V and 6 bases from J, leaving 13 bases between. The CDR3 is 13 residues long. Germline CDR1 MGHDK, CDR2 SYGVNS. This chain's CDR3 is CASSTTRSDGYTF. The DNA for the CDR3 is TGTGCCAGCAGTACGACCAGGTCGGATGGCTACACCTTC.

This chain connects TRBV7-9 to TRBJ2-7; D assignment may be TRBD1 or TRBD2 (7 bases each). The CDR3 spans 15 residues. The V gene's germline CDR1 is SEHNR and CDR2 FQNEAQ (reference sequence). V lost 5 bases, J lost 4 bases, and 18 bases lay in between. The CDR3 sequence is CASSPLAQGGYEQYF. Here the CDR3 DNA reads TGTGCCAGCAGCCCCCTCGCCCAGGGGGGGTACGAGCAGTACTTC. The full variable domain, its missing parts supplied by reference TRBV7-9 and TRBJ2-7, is DTGVSQNPRHKITKRGQNVTFRCDPISEHNRLYWYRQTLGQGPEFLTYFQNEAQLEKSRLLSDRFSAERPKGSFSTLEIQRTEQGDSAMYLCASSPLAQGGYEQYFGPGTRLTVT.

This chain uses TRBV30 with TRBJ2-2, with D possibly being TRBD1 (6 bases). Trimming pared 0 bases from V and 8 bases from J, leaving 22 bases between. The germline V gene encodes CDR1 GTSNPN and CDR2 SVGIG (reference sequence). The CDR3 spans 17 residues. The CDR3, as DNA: TGTGCCTGGAGTGTACTGTTAGGGGGAATAGGTGTAGGGGAGCTGTTTTTT. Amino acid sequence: CAWSVLLGGIGVGELFF.

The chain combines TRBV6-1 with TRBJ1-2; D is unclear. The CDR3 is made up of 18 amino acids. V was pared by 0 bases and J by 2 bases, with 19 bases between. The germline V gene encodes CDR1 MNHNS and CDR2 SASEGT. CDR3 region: CASSEARASSLFNYGYTF. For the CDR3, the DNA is TGTGCCAGCAGTGAAGCGCGGGCGTCGTCCCTCTTCAACTATGGCTACACCTTC.

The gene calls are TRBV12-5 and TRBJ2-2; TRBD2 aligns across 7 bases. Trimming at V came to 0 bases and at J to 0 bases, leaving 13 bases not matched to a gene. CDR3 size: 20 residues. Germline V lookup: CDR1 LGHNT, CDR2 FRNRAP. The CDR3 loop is CASGLVVVGSGHPNTGELFF. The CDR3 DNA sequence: TGTGCTAGTGGTTTGGTAGTGGTTGGTAGCGGGCACCCGAACACCGGGGAGCTGTTTTTT.

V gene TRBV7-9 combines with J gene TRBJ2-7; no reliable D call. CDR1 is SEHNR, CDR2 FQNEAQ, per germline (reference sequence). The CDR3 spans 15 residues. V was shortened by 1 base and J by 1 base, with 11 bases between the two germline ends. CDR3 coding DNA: TGTGCCAGCAGCTTAGGGGCGGACCGTTCCTACGAGCAGTACTTC. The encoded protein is CASSLGADRSYEQYF.

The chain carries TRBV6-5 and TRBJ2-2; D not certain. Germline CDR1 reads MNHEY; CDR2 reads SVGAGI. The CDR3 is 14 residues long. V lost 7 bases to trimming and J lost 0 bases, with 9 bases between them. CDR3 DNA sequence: TGTGCCAGCAAAACGGTCGCGAACACCGGGGAGCTGTTTTTT. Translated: CASKTVANTGELFF.

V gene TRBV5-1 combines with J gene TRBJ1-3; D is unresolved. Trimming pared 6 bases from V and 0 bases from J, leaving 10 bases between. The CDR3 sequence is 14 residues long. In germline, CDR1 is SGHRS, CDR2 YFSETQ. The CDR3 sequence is CASTPNLSGNTIYF. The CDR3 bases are TGCGCCAGCACTCCGAACCTCTCTGGAAACACCATATATTTT.

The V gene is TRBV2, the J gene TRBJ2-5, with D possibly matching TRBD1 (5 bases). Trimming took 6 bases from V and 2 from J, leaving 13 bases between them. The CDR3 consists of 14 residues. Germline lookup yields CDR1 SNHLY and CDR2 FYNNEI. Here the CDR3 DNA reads TGTGCCAGCAGGGAGACAGACGTACAAGAGACCCAGTACTTC. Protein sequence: CASRETDVQETQYF. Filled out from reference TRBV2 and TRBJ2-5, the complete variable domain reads EPEVTQTPSHQVTQMGQEVILRCVPISNHLYFYWYRQILGQKVEFLVSFYNNEISEKSEIFDDQFSVERPDGSNFTLKIRSTKLEDSAMYFCASRETDVQETQYFGPGTRLLVL.

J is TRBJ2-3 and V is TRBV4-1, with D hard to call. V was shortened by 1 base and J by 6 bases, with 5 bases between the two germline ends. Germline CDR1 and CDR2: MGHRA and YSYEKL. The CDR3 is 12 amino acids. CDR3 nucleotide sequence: TGCGCCAGCAGCCAAGTGGGGGATACGCAGTATTTT. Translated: CASSQVGDTQYF.

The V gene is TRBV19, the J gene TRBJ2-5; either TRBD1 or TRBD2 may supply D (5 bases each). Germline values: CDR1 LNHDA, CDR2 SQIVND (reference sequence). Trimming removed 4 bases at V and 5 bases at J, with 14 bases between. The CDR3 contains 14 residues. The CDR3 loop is CASSKGTLGETQYF. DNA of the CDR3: TGTGCCAGTAGTAAAGGGACCTTGGGGGAGACCCAGTACTTC.

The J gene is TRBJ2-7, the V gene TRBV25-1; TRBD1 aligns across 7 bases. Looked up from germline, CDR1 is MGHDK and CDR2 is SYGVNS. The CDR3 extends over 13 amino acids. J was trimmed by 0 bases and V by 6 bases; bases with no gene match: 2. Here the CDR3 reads CASRGQASYEQYF. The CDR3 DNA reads TGTGCCAGCAGAGGACAGGCCTCCTACGAGCAGTACTTC.

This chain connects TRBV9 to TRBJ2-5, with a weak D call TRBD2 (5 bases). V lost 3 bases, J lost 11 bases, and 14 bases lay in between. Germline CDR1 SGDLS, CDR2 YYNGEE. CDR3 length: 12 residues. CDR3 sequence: CASSADRGEQYF. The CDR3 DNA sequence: TGTGCCAGCAGCGCAGACCGTGGGGAGCAGTACTTC.

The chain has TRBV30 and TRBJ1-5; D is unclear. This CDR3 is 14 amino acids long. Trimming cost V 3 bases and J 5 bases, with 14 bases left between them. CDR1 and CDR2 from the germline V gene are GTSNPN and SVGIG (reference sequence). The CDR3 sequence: CAWSETAGYQPQHF. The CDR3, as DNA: TGTGCCTGGAGCGAGACCGCCGGTTATCAGCCCCAGCATTTT.

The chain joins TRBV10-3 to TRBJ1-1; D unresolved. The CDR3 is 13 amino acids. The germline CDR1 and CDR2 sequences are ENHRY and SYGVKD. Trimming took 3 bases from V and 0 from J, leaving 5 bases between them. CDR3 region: CAISDRMNTEAFF. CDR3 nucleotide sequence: TGTGCCATCAGTGACAGGATGAACACTGAAGCTTTCTTT.

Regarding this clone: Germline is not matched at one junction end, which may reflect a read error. The CDR3 region is CASSLGQGANEQYF. The CDR3 region has the DNA TGTGCTAGCAGCCTGGGACAGGGGGCGAACGAGCAGTACTTC. The gene calls are TRBV7-7 and TRBJ2-7; 12 bases are shared with TRBD1. The V gene's germline CDR1 is SSHAT and CDR2 FNYEAQ (reference sequence). This CDR3 region has 14 residues.

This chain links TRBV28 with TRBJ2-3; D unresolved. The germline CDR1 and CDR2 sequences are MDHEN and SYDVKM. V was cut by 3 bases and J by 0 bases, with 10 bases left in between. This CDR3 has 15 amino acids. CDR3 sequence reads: CASSLVGKSTDTQYF. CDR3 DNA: TGTGCCAGCAGTTTGGTTGGGAAGAGCACAGATACGCAGTATTTT.

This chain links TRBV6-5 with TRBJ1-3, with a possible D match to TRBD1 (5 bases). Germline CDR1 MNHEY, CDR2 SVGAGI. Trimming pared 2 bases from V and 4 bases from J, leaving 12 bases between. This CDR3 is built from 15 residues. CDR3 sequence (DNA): TGTGCCAGCAGTTACCTGGGGGAAGGCGGAAACACCATATATTTT. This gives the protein CASSYLGEGGNTIYF.

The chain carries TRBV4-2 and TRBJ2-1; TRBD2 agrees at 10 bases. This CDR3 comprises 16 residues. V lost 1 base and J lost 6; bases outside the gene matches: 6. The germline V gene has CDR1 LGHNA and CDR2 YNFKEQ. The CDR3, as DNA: TGTGCCAGCAGCCAAGTAGCCCTAGCGGGAGTCAATGAGCAGTTCTTC. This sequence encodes CASSQVALAGVNEQFF.

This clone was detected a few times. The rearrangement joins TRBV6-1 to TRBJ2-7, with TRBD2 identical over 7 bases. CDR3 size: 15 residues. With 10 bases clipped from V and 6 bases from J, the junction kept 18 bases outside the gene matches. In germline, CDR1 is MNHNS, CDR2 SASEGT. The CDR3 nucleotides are TGTGCCACCAGCCTCGGGGGGTCGGTACGTTCCGAGCAGTACTTC. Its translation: CATSLGGSVRSEQYF.

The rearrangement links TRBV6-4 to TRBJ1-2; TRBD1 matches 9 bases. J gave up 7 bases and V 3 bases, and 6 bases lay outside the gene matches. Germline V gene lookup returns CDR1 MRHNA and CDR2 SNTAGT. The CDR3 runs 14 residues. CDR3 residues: CASSDFGQGLGYTF. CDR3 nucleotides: TGTGCCAGCAGTGATTTTGGACAGGGGCTTGGCTACACCTTC.

The CDR3 DNA reads as TGTGCCATCAGTGAAGGGGGCTCCTACAATGAGCAGTTCTTC. Encoded protein: CAISEGGSYNEQFF. V usage is TRBV10-3 and J usage is TRBJ2-1; possible D gene TRBD1, 6 bases. CDR3 length: 14 residues. The germline CDR1 and CDR2 sequences are ENHRY and SYGVKD. V lost 3 bases to trimming and J lost 0 bases, with 6 bases between them.

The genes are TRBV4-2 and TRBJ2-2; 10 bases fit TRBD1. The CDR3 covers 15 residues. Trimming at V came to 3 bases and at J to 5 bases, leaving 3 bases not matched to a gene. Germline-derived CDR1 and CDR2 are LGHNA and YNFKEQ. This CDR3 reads CASSHRQGATGELFF. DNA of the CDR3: TGTGCCAGCAGCCATAGACAGGGGGCAACCGGGGAGCTGTTTTTT.

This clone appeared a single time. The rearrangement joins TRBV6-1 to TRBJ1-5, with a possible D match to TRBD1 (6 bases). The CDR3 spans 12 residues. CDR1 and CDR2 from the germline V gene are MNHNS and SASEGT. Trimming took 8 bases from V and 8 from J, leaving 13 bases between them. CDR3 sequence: CASHSEGEPQHF. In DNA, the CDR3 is TGTGCCAGCCACTCGGAGGGGGAGCCCCAGCATTTT.

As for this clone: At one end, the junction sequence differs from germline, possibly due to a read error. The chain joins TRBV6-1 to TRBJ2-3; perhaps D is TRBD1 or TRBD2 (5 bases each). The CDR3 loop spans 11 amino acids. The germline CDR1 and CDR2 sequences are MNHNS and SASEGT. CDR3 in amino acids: CASNFGTPSFF. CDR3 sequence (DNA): TGTGCCAGCAATTTCGGGACGCCATCATTTTTT.

This chain's CDR3 is CASNAGGRLVNEQFF. The CDR3 DNA is TGCGCCAGCAACGCGGGAGGTCGATTGGTCAATGAGCAGTTCTTC. The chain joins TRBV4-1 to TRBJ2-1, with TRBD2 identical over 8 bases. Germline V lookup: CDR1 MGHRA, CDR2 YSYEKL. The CDR3 contains 15 residues. V dropped 7 bases and J dropped 6; count of bases not matched to a gene: 11.

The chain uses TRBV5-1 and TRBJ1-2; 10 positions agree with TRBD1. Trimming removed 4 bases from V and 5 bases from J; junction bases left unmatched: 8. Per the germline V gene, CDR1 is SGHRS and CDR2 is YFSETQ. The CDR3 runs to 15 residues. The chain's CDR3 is CASSGMTGGSYGYTF. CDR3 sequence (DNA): TGCGCCAGCAGCGGAATGACAGGGGGCTCTTATGGCTACACCTTC.